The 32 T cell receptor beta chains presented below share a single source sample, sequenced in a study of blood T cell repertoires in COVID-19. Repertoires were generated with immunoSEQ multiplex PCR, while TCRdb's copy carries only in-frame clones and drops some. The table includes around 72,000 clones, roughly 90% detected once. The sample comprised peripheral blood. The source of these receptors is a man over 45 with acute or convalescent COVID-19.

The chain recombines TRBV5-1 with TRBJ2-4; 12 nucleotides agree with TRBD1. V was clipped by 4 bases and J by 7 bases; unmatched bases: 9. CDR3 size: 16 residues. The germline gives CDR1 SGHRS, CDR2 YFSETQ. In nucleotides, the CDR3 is TGCGCCAGCAGCGCCCAGGGACAGGGGGCGCAGAACATTCAGTACTTC. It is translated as CASSAQGQGAQNIQYF.

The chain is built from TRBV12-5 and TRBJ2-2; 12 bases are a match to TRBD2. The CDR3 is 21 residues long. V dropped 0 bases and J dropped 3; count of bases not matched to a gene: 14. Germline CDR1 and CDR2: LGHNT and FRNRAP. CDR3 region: CASGLVLGTSGQNRYTGELFF. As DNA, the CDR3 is TGTGCTAGTGGTTTGGTACTGGGGACTAGCGGGCAAAATCGATACACCGGGGAGCTGTTTTTT. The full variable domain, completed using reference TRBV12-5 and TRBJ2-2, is DARVTQTPRHKVTEMGQEVTMRCQPILGHNTVFWYRQTMMQGLELLAYFRNRAPLDDSGMPKDRFSAEMPDATLATLKIQPSEPRDSAVYFCASGLVLGTSGQNRYTGELFFGEGSRLTVL.

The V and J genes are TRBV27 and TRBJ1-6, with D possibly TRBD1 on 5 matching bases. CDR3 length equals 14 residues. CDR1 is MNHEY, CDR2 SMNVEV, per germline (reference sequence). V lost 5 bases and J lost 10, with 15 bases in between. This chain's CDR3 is CASSTGLTRSPLHF. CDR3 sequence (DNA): TGTGCCAGCAGTACGGGACTCACCAGGTCACCCCTCCACTTT.

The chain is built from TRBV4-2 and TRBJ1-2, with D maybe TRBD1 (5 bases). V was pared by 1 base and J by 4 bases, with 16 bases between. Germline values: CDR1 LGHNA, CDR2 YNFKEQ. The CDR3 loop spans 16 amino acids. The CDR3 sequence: CASSQGWRGVGYGYTF. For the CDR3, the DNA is TGTGCCAGCAGCCAAGGGTGGAGGGGCGTAGGCTATGGCTACACCTTC.

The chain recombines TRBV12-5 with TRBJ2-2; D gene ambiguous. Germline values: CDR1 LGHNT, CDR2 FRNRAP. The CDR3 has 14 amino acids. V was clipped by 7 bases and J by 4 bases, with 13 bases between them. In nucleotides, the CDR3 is TGTGCTAGTGTGGATGGCAGGTTCACCGGGGAGCTGTTTTTT. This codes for CASVDGRFTGELFF.

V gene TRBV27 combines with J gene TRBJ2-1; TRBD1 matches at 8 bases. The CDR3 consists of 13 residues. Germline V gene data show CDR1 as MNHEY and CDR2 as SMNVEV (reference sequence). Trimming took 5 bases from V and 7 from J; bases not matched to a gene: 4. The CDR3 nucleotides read TGTGCCAGCAGTCCGAGACAGGGGAATGAGCAGTTCTTC. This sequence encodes CASSPRQGNEQFF.

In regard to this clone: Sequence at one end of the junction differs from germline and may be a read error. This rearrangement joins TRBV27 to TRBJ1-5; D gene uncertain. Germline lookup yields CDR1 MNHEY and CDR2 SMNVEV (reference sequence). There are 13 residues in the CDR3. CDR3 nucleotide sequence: TGTGCCAGCAGCGGAAATAGCTATCAGCCCCAGCATTTT. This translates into CASSGNSYQPQHF.

The CDR3 is CATSEWGGDRYYNEQFF. The CDR3 bases are TGTGCCACCAGTGAGTGGGGGGGGGACAGGTACTACAATGAGCAGTTCTTC. The chain is built from TRBV24-1 and TRBJ2-1; a possible D gene is TRBD1 (8 bases). V was trimmed by 4 bases and J by 3 bases, leaving 18 bases between them. The germline gives CDR1 KGHDR, CDR2 SFDVKD. The length of the CDR3 is 17 residues.

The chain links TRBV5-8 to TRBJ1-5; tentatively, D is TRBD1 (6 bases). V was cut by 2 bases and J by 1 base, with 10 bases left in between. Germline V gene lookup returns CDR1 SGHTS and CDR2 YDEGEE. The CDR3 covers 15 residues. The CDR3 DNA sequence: TGTGCCAGCAGCTTACAAGGGGGAAGCAATCAGCCCCAGCATTTT. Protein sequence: CASSLQGGSNQPQHF.

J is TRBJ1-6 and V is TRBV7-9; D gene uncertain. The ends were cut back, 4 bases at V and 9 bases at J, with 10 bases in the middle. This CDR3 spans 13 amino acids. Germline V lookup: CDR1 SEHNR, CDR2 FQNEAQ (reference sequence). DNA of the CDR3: TGTGCCAGCAGCTCCGGGGTCGGTTCACCCCTCCACTTT. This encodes CASSSGVGSPLHF.

CDR3 amino acids: CASSLNFNSPLHF. The CDR3 region has the DNA TGTGCCAGCAGTTTGAACTTCAATTCACCCCTCCACTTT. The chain carries TRBV12-3 or TRBV12-4 and TRBJ1-6; D is undetermined. CDR3 length: 13 amino acids. V dropped 3 bases and J dropped 7 bases, with 7 bases sitting between them.

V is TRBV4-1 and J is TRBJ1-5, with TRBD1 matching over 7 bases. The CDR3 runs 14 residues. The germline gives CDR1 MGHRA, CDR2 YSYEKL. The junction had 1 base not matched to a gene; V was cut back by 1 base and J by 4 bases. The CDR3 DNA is TGCGCCAGCAGCCAAGGGACAGGAAATCAGCCCCAGCATTTT. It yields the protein CASSQGTGNQPQHF.

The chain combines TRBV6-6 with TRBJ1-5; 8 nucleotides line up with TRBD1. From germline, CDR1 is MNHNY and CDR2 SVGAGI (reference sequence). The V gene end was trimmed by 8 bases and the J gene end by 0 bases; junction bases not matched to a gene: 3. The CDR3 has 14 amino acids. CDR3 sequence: CASGTGGSNQPQHF. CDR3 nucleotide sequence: TGTGCCAGCGGTACAGGGGGTAGCAATCAGCCCCAGCATTTT.

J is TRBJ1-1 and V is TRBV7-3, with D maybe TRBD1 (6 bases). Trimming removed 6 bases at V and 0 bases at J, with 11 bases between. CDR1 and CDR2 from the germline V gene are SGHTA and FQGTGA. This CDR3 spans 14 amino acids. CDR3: CASRATGLNTEAFF. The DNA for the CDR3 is TGTGCCAGCAGAGCTACAGGGTTGAACACTGAAGCTTTCTTT.

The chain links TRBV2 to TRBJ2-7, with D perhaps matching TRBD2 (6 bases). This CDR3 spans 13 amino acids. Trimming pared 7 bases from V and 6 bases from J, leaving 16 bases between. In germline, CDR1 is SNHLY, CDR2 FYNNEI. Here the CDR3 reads CASTPLLASEQYF. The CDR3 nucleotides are TGTGCCAGCACCCCATTACTAGCATCCGAGCAGTACTTC.

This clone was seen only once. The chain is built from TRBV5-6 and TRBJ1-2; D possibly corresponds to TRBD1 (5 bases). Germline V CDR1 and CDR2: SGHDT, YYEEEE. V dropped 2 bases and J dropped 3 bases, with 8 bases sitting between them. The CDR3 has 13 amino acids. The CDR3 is CASSLGDYYGYTF. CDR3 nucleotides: TGTGCCAGCAGCTTAGGGGACTACTATGGCTACACCTTC.

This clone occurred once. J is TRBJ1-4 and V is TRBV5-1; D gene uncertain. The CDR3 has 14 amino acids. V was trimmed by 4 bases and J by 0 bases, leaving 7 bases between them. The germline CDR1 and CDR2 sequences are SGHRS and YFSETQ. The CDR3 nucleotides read TGCGCCAGCAGCGAGGGAGCAACTAATGAAAAACTGTTTTTT. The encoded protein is CASSEGATNEKLFF.

CDR3 DNA sequence: TGTGCCAGCAGTTACGGGGACAATGGCTACACCTTC. It is translated as CASSYGDNGYTF. This chain connects TRBV6-5 to TRBJ1-2; possible D gene TRBD1, 6 bases. Between the trimmed V and J ends, which lost 2 bases and 6 bases, there was a span of 7 bases. Per the germline V gene, CDR1 is MNHEY and CDR2 is SVGAGI. CDR3 length equals 12 residues.

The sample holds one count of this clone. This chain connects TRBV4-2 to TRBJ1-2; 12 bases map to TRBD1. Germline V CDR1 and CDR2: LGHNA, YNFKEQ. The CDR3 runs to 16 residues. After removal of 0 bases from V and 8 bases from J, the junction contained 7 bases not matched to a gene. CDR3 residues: CASSQEGGTGGRGYTF. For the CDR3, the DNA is TGTGCCAGCAGCCAAGAAGGAGGGACAGGGGGCAGGGGCTACACCTTC.

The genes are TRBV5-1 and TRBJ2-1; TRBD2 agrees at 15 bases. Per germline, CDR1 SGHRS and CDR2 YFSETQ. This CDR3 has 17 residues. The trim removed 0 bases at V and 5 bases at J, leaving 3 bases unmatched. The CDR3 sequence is CASSLGGTSGGNNEQFF. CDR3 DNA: TGCGCCAGCAGCTTGGGCGGGACTAGCGGGGGGAACAATGAGCAGTTCTTC. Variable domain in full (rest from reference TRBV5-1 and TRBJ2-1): KAGVTQTPRYLIKTRGQQVTLSCSPISGHRSVSWYQQTPGQGLQFLFEYFSETQRNKGNFPGRFSGRQFSNSRSEMNVSTLELGDSALYLCASSLGGTSGGNNEQFFGPGTRLTVL.

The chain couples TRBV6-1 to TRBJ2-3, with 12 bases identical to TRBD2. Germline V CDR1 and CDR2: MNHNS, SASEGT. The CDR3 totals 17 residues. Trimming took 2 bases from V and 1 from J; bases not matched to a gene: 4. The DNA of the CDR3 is TGTGCCAGCAGTGAATTGCCTAGCGGGGGGGGCACAGATACGCAGTATTTT. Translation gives CASSELPSGGGTDTQYF.

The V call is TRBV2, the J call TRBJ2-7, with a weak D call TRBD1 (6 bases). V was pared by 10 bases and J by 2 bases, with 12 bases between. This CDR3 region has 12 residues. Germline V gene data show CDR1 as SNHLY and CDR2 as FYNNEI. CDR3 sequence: CATGTPPYEQYF. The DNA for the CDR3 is TGTGCCACCGGGACACCACCCTACGAGCAGTACTTC.

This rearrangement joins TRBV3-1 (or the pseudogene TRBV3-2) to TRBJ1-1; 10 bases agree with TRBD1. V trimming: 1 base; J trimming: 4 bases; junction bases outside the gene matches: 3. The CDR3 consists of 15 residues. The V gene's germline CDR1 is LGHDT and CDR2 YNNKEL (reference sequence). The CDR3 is CASSQGTGGGTEAFF. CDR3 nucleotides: TGTGCCAGCAGCCAAGGGACAGGGGGAGGCACTGAAGCTTTCTTT.

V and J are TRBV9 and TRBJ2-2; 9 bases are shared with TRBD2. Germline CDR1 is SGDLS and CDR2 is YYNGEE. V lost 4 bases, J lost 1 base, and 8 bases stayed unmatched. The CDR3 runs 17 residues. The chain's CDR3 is CASSPGLLAGNTGELFF. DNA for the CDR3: TGTGCCAGCAGCCCCGGTTTACTAGCGGGGAACACCGGGGAGCTGTTTTTT.

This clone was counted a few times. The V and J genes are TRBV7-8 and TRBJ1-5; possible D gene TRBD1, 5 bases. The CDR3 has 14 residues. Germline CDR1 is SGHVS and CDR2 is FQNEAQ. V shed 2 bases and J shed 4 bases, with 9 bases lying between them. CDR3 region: CASSLIPGNQPQHF. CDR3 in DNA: TGTGCCAGCAGCTTAATCCCAGGGAATCAGCCCCAGCATTTT.

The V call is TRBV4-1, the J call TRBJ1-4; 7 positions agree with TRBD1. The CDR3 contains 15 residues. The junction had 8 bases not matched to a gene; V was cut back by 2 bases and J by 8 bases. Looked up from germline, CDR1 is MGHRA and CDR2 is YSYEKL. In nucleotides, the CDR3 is TGCGCCAGCAGCCAAAAACCGGGACAGTCAGAAAAACTGTTTTTT. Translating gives CASSQKPGQSEKLFF.

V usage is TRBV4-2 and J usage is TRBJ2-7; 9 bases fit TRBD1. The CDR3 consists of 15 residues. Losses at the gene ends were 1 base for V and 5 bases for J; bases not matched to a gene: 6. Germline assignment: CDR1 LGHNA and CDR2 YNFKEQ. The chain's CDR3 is CASSQAPGQGHEQYF. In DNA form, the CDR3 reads TGTGCCAGCAGCCAAGCACCGGGACAGGGACACGAGCAGTACTTC.

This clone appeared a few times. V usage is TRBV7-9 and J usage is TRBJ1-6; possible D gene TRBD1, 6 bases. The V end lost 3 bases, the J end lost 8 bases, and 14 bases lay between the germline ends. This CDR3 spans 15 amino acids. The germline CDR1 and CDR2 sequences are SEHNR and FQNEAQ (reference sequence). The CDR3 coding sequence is TGTGCCAGCAGCTTCTCAACAGGGCGGGATTCACCCCTCCACTTT. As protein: CASSFSTGRDSPLHF.

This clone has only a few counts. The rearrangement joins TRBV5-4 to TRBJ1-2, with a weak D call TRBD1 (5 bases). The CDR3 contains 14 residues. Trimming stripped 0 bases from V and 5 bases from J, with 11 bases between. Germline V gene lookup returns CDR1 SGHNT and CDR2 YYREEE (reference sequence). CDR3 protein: CASSLDRGPYGYTF. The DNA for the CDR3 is TGTGCCAGCAGCTTGGATAGGGGCCCATATGGCTACACCTTC. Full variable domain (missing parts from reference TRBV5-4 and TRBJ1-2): ETGVTQSPTHLIKTRGQQVTLRCSSQSGHNTVSWYQQALGQGPQFIFQYYREEENGRGNFPPRFSGLQFPNYSSELNVNALELDDSALYLCASSLDRGPYGYTFGSGTRLTVV.

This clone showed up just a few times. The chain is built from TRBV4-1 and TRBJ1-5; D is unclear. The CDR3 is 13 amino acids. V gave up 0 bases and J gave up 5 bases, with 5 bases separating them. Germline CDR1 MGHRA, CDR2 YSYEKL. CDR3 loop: CASSQDTYQPQHF. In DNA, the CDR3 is TGCGCCAGCAGCCAAGACACTTATCAGCCCCAGCATTTT.

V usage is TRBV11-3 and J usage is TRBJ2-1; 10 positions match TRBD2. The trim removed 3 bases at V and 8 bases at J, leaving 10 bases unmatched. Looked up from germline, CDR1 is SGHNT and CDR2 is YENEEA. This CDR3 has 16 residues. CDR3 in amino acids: CASSFYSGGAWDEQFF. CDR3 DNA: TGTGCCAGCAGCTTCTACAGCGGGGGGGCGTGGGATGAGCAGTTCTTC.

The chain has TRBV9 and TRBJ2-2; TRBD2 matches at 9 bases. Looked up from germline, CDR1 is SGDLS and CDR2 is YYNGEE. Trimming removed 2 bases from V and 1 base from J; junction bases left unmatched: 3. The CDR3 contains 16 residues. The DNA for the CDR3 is TGTGCCAGCAGCGTGGGACTAGCACTGAACACCGGGGAGCTGTTTTTT. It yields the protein CASSVGLALNTGELFF. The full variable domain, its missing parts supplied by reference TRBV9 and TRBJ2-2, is DSGVTQTPKHLITATGQRVTLRCSPRSGDLSVYWYQQSLDQGLQFLIQYYNGEERAKGNILERFSAQQFPDLHSELNLSSLELGDSALYFCASSVGLALNTGELFFGEGSRLTVL.